The rows below give T cell receptor beta chains drawn from one sample of a study of OX40 agonist ivuxolimab in advanced cancers. Assay: immunoSEQ multiplex PCR; the TCRdb copy retains only in-frame clones and omits some. The table lists 45,000 to 55,000 clones, approximately 90% of them singletons. Material: CD4+ or CD8+ T cells sorted from blood, obtained in a trial of the OX40 agonist ivuxolimab. The origin of the receptors is an adult with an advanced solid tumor such as melanoma, head and neck, liver or kidney cancer. Both conserved end residues are part of each CDR3. Each record gives: J gene, D gene, clone size, V gene, CDR3 DNA, CDR3 protein. D genes are given only for firm matches. Clone size is stated in some rows and not others, as once, few, many or a class when expanded.

TRBJ2-3,TRBD2,-,TRBV5-1,TGCGCCAGCAGCTCCACTAGCGGGAGTAAAACAGATACGCAGTATTTT,CASSSTSGSKTDTQYF
TRBJ2-1,-,-,TRBV9,TGTGCCAGCAGCGTAGTCGAAGTAGATGAGCAGTTCTTC,CASSVVEVDEQFF
TRBJ1-4,TRBD1,-,TRBV6-1,TGTGCCAGCAGTGAAGACAGGGGGCTATCTAATGAAAAACTGTTTTTT,CASSEDRGLSNEKLFF
TRBJ2-7,-,-,TRBV6-1,TGTGCCAGCAGCGAAACCGGGACAACTGGCGAGCAGTACTTC,CASSETGTTGEQYF
TRBJ2-2,TRBD2,-,TRBV5-4,TGTGCCAGCAGCTTCACTAGCGGGAGTTACGGGGAGCTGTTTTTT,CASSFTSGSYGELFF
TRBJ2-2,-,once,TRBV19,TGTGCCAGTAGTATTTCCGGGATCAACACCGGGGAGCTGTTTTTT,CASSISGINTGELFF
TRBJ1-2,-,once,TRBV29-1,TGCAGCGTTGAAAGGGGGGGTGGTGGCTACACCTTC,CSVERGGGGYTF
TRBJ1-5,-,medium-sized,TRBV19,TGTGCCAGTAGCCCTGGAACACTTAATCAGCCCCAGCATTTT,CASSPGTLNQPQHF
TRBJ1-6,TRBD1,once,TRBV19,TGTGCCAGTAGTGTCGACAGGGGTTGGTCACCCCTCCACTTT,CASSVDRGWSPLHF
TRBJ1-2,-,-,TRBV28,TGTGCCAGCAGTTTGAAGGAGGGCTACACCTTC,CASSLKEGYTF
TRBJ2-6,TRBD2,-,TRBV27,TGTGCCAGCAGTTCAGGCCTAGCGGGAGTTGGGGCCAACGTCCTGACTTTC,CASSSGLAGVGANVLTF
TRBJ2-1,-,-,TRBV5-1,TGCGCCAGCCGGAGACCGGGGGCGGGCTACAATGAGCAGTTCTTC,CASRRPGAGYNEQFF
TRBJ2-7,-,-,TRBV19,TGTGCCAGTAGTATCGGCTACGAGCAGTACTTC,CASSIGYEQYF
TRBJ2-1,TRBD2,-,TRBV4-1,TGCGCCAGCGCCTCCGGGACTAGCGGTCTCTACAATGAGCAGTTCTTC,CASASGTSGLYNEQFF
TRBJ2-5,-,-,TRBV7-2,TGTGCCAGCAGCTCGGGAATCGGGGAGACCCAGTACTTC,CASSSGIGETQYF
TRBJ2-1,TRBD2,-,TRBV18,TGTGCCAGCTCACCACTTCCTAGCGGGAGCTCCTACAATGAGCAGTTCTTC,CASSPLPSGSSYNEQFF
TRBJ2-3,-,-,TRBV19,TGTGCCAGTAGTATTGCGGGGCAGGGCATCGGTACGCAGTATTTT,CASSIAGQGIGTQYF
TRBJ1-2,TRBD1,-,TRBV19,TGTGCCAGTAGTATCGAACAGGGGGCGTTTAGCTATGGCTACACCTTC,CASSIEQGAFSYGYTF
TRBJ2-3,TRBD2,-,TRBV5-1,TGCGCCAGCAGCCCGGGACTAGCGGGAGTCCGCACAGATACGCAGTATTTT,CASSPGLAGVRTDTQYF
TRBJ2-7,-,few,TRBV11-2,TGTGCCAGCAGCACCGGACAGTTGAATCCCTACGAGCAGTACTTC,CASSTGQLNPYEQYF
TRBJ2-7,TRBD2,-,TRBV7-9,TGTGCCAGCAGCCGACCTAGCGGGGTCCACGAGCAGTACTTC,CASSRPSGVHEQYF
TRBJ1-2,-,-,TRBV25-1,TGTGCCAGCAGTGATGGCACACTCGGCAGTGGCTACACCTTC,CASSDGTLGSGYTF
TRBJ2-7,-,-,TRBV6-1,TGTGCCAGCAGCCGGATTTCCCTCTACGAGCAGTACTTC,CASSRISLYEQYF
TRBJ2-7,-,-,TRBV5-1,TGCGCCAGCAGCTTGGTGTCTACTTACGAGCAGTACTTC,CASSLVSTYEQYF
TRBJ2-1,-,-,TRBV7-9,TGTGCCAGCAGCTTATATGAGGAGCAGTTCTTC,CASSLYEEQFF
TRBJ2-5,-,-,TRBV5-1,TGCGCCAGCAATTTGTACGGGCCTGGAGAGACCCAGTACTTC,CASNLYGPGETQYF
TRBJ1-1,-,-,TRBV19,TGTGCCAGTAGTATCCAGGTGCCCACTGAAGCTTTCTTT,CASSIQVPTEAFF
TRBJ1-3,TRBD1,once,TRBV6-5,TGTGCCAGCGGACAGGACGACTCTGGAAACACCATATATTTT,CASGQDDSGNTIYF
TRBJ1-4,-,-,TRBV9,TGTGCCAGCAGCGTTACCGGGTCAGGAAAACTGTTTTTT,CASSVTGSGKLFF
TRBJ2-3,-,-,TRBV12-5,TGTGCTAGTGGCTCGGGAGAGGGCACAGATACGCAGTATTTT,CASGSGEGTDTQYF
TRBJ2-3,-,few,TRBV4-2,TGTGCCAGCAGCCAACCGACCGGACCAAACACAGATACGCAGTATTTT,CASSQPTGPNTDTQYF
TRBJ2-3,TRBD2,-,TRBV5-1,TGCGCCAGCAGCTTGCGACTAGCAGCAGATACGCAGTATTTT,CASSLRLAADTQYF
TRBJ2-2,-,-,TRBV6-1,TGTGCCAGCAGTGAAACCGGGGAGCTGTTTTTT,CASSETGELFF
TRBJ1-4,-,-,TRBV5-1,TGCGCCAGCAGCTTGGAGAGTGGGAATGAAAAACTGTTTTTT,CASSLESGNEKLFF
TRBJ2-3,TRBD2,-,TRBV4-2,TGTGCCAGCAGCCAAGATCCCGGACTAGCGGGAAATACGCAGTATTTT,CASSQDPGLAGNTQYF
TRBJ2-3,TRBD1,once,TRBV7-9,TGTGCCAGCAGCTACCATCTAAGGACAGGGTCACCAGATACGCAGTATTTT,CASSYHLRTGSPDTQYF
TRBJ1-5,TRBD1,-,TRBV19,TGTGCCAGTAGTACCACCGGGACAGGGTATAGCAATCAGCCCCAGCATTTT,CASSTTGTGYSNQPQHF
TRBJ1-2,-,-,TRBV30,TGTGCCTGGAGTGGGGACAACGACTATGGCTACACCTTC,CAWSGDNDYGYTF
TRBJ1-5,-,-,TRBV5-6,TGTGCCAGCAGCTTCAGTCCCCAGGACAATCAGCCCCAGCATTTT,CASSFSPQDNQPQHF